This T cell receptor beta chain was recovered during a study of T-cell memory formation after mild COVID-19. For the study at large: Each donor largely had its own TCR clusters.

TCRdb processed the 5' RACE reads anew with MiXCR; each CDR3 protein has one entry. The sample lists 500,000 to 600,000 distinct CDR3 sequences; over 15% were seen once. In this sample, this clonotype turned up a few times. The receptor's source is an adult woman who had mild COVID-19 (a few samples of this study predate the infection). Cell type and time point are not known. Input material: PBMCs or a T cell subset sorted from them (not recorded which).

The chain's CDR3 is CASSFRHKGEAFF. The CDR3 nucleotides are TGTGCCAGCAGTTTCCGACATAAGGGGGAAGCTTTCTTT. The chain couples TRBV12-3 or TRBV12-4 to TRBJ1-1; tentative D call: TRBD1 (5 bases). Trimming stripped 3 bases from V and 8 bases from J, with 13 bases between. This CDR3 is 13 amino acids long.